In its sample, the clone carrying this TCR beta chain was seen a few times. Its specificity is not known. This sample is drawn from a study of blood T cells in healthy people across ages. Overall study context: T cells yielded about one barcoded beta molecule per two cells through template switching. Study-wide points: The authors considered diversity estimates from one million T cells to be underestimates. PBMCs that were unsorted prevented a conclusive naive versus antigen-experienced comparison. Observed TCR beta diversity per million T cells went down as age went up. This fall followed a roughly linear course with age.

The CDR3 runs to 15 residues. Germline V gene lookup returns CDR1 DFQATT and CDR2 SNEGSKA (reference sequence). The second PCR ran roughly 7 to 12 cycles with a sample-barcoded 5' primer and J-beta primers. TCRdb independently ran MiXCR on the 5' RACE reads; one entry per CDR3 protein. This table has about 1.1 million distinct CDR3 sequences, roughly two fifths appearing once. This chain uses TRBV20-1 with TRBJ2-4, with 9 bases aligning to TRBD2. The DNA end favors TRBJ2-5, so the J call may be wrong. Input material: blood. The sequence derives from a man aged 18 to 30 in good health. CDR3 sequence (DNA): TGCAGTGCTAAGGCGGGGGGGTTTATTAGGGAGACCCAGTACTTC. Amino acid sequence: CSAKAGGFIRETQYF.